These 11 T cell receptor beta chains came from one sample sequenced in a study of T cells after posttransplantation cyclophosphamide. Treatment was busulfan-fludarabine conditioning, a marrow graft, and cyclophosphamide on days +3 and +4. The method was immunoSEQ multiplex PCR; TCRdb's version includes in-frame clones alone and lacks a portion of them. The sample records several thousand clones, roughly two thirds being singletons. The specimen comprised CD8+ T cells sorted from PBMCs, sampled 1162 days after allogeneic stem cell transplant with posttransplant cyclophosphamide. The receptors derive from a female patient in her 40s who received an allogeneic stem cell transplant from a related donor, was CMV-positive, and had no GVHD. T cells may partly derive from the graft donor.

This chain links TRBV7-2 with TRBJ1-6; no clear D gene. CDR1 and CDR2 from the germline V gene are SGHTA and FQGNSA. V was clipped by 2 bases and J by 0 bases, with 8 bases between them. CDR3 size: 16 residues. This CDR3 reads CASSLRGSSYNSPLHF. CDR3 nucleotide sequence: TGTGCCAGCAGCTTAAGAGGGAGCTCCTATAATTCACCCCTCCACTTT.

This rearrangement joins TRBV9 to TRBJ2-2; 9 bases align to TRBD1. The CDR3 is 17 residues long. V lost 0 bases and J lost 3; bases outside the gene matches: 6. Germline V gene data show CDR1 as SGDLS and CDR2 as YYNGEE. CDR3 coding DNA: TGTGCCAGCAGCGTAGACCAGAGGACAGGGGACACCGGGGAGCTGTTTTTT. Amino acids: CASSVDQRTGDTGELFF.

This clone was seen once. The CDR3: CASSPDIDSGRNEQFF. The CDR3 nucleotides are TGTGCCAGCAGCCCGGATATTGATAGCGGGAGGAATGAGCAGTTCTTC. This sequence joins TRBV11-2 and TRBJ2-1, with 10 bases matching TRBD2. This CDR3 contains 16 residues. Germline trimming cut 5 bases from V and 7 bases from J; bases unmatched to any gene: 11. Germline lookup yields CDR1 SGHAT and CDR2 FQNNGV.

For this clone: Other nucleotide sequences in the sample specify the same CDR3. The chain combines TRBV9 with TRBJ2-7, with D perhaps matching TRBD1 (6 bases). Germline loops: CDR1 SGDLS, CDR2 YYNGEE. The germline V and J ends were trimmed by 8 bases and 4 bases, with 22 bases remaining between them. There are 15 residues in the CDR3. The CDR3 sequence: CASFIEQGTAYEQYF. CDR3 coding DNA: TGTGCCAGTTTTATCGAGCAGGGGACGGCATACGAGCAGTACTTC.

Concerning this clone itself: Other DNA variants within this sample encode the same CDR3. This chain connects TRBV6-5 to TRBJ1-6, with 7 positions matching TRBD1. V lost 6 bases and J lost 7; bases outside the gene matches: 6. The CDR3 runs to 14 residues. Germline V gene data show CDR1 as MNHEY and CDR2 as SVGAGI. The CDR3 bases are TGTGCCAGCAGGCAGACAGGGAGGAATTCACCCCTCCACTTT. As protein: CASRQTGRNSPLHF.

The J gene is TRBJ2-2, the V gene TRBV7-3; tentative D call: TRBD2 (6 bases). The length of the CDR3 is 14 residues. The ends were cut back, 3 bases at V and 4 bases at J, with 9 bases in the middle. Germline CDR1 and CDR2: SGHTA and FQGTGA. The DNA of the CDR3 is TGTGCCAGCAGCTTGGAGGGGTTCACCGGGGAGCTGTTTTTT. Encoded protein: CASSLEGFTGELFF.

The chain carries TRBV7-9 and TRBJ2-7; D not resolved. Germline V gene lookup returns CDR1 SEHNR and CDR2 FQNEAQ (reference sequence). The CDR3 contains 13 residues. V lost 7 bases to trimming and J lost 2 bases, with 12 bases between them. The DNA of the CDR3 is TGTGCCAGCACCCGCGGCGCGGCCTACGAGCAGTACTTC. Its protein product is CASTRGAAYEQYF.

The J gene is TRBJ1-6, the V gene TRBV6-5, with 10 bases aligning to TRBD1. Germline loops: CDR1 MNHEY, CDR2 SVGAGI. V shed 7 bases, J shed 10 bases, and the junction held 7 bases outside the gene matches. This CDR3 spans 14 amino acids. CDR3 region: CASTPGQGFSPLHF. The CDR3 bases are TGTGCCAGCACACCGGGACAGGGGTTCTCACCCCTCCACTTT.

This clone was seen only once. This chain joins TRBV4-1 and TRBJ2-7, with a possible D match to TRBD1 (5 bases). V dropped 1 base and J dropped 5 bases, with 9 bases sitting between them. Germline loops: CDR1 MGHRA, CDR2 YSYEKL. CDR3 size: 13 residues. CDR3 nucleotide sequence: TGCGCCAGCAGCCAAGTTCAGACAGACGAGCAGTACTTC. It specifies CASSQVQTDEQYF.

This clone appeared a single time. The rearrangement links TRBV11-2 to TRBJ2-4; D unresolved. V lost 5 bases and J lost 2, with 7 bases in between. The germline V gene has CDR1 SGHAT and CDR2 FQNNGV. The CDR3 consists of 13 residues. Here the CDR3 DNA reads TGTGCCAGCAGCCTCTCTTCCAAAAACATTCAGTACTTC. Translation gives CASSLSSKNIQYF.

On this clone: This specimen includes other DNA sequences encoding the same CDR3. The chain couples TRBV9 to TRBJ2-7, with D uncertain. V gave up 7 bases and J gave up 2 bases, with 19 bases separating them. CDR1 is SGDLS, CDR2 YYNGEE, per germline. The CDR3 runs 15 residues. The CDR3 protein is CASFFKQKTAYEQYF. The CDR3 DNA is TGTGCCAGCTTTTTCAAACAGAAGACGGCCTACGAGCAGTACTTC.